This T cell receptor beta chain stems from a study of T cells in Graves' hyperthyroidism and ophthalmopathy. Authors of the study amplified TCR beta CDR3 regions from RNA transcripts. First-round RT-PCR of the TCR CDR3 relied on the HTBI primer set. TCRdb itself ran the multiplex PCR reads through MiXCR, one entry per CDR3 protein. This sample has under 800,000 distinct CDR3 sequences, with 12% to 15% found just once. The CDR3 loop spans 16 amino acids. In germline, CDR1 is SGDLS, CDR2 YYNGEE. The J segment lost 5 bases and the V segment lost 0 bases, leaving 9 bases of the junction unmatched. This clonotype came up a few times.

V gene TRBV9 combines with J gene TRBJ2-7; TRBD2 aligns across 9 bases. Sequencing was done on a sample of blood. The sequence came from a woman between 18 and 29 years old with Graves' hyperthyroidism. CDR3 sequence reads: CASSVVAGANVDEQYF. In nucleotides, the CDR3 is TGTGCCAGCAGCGTAGTAGCGGGAGCCAATGTCGACGAGCAGTACTTC.